A single sample is the source of the 12 T cell receptor beta chains below, sequenced in a study of control samples from healthy donors and cancer patients. Profiling relied on immunoSEQ multiplex PCR, and the TCRdb table lists in-frame clones only, not all of them. This sample yields roughly 47,000 clones, of which 87% are seen a single time; roughly a tenth belongs to the top ten. Sequencing input: PBMCs. The receptor source for this set is a woman aged 55-70 years with lung cancer.

J is TRBJ2-7 and V is TRBV9; 9 nucleotides line up with TRBD1. The V gene end was trimmed by 3 bases and the J gene end by 4 bases; junction bases not matched to a gene: 5. Germline lookup yields CDR1 SGDLS and CDR2 YYNGEE. The CDR3 is 14 amino acids. In nucleotides, the CDR3 is TGTGCCAGCAGCGCCCGGGACAGGGTATACGAGCAGTACTTC. Translating it yields CASSARDRVYEQYF.

The chain carries TRBV7-6 and TRBJ2-5; possibly TRBD1 for D (5 bases). Trimming pared 4 bases from V and 10 bases from J, leaving 7 bases between. Germline V gene lookup returns CDR1 SGHVS and CDR2 FNYEAQ. This CDR3 is 10 amino acids long. The CDR3 loop reads CASSWGGQYF. The DNA for the CDR3 is TGTGCCAGCAGCTGGGGCGGCCAGTACTTC. The full variable domain, its missing parts supplied by reference TRBV7-6 and TRBJ2-5, is GAGVSQSPRYKVTKRGQDVALRCDPISGHVSLYWYRQALGQGPEFLTYFNYEAQQDKSGLPNDRFSAERPEGSISTLTIQRTEQRDSAMYRCASSWGGQYFGPGTRLLVL.

This chain links TRBV28 with TRBJ2-1, with D perhaps TRBD1 (5 bases). The V end lost 5 bases, the J end lost 2 bases, and 16 bases lay between the germline ends. Germline V gives CDR1 MDHEN, CDR2 SYDVKM. This CDR3 is 16 amino acids long. The DNA of the CDR3 is TGTGCCAGCAGTATCTACCAGGGTTCGCCCTACAATGAGCAGTTCTTC. Encoded protein: CASSIYQGSPYNEQFF.

V is TRBV28 and J is TRBJ1-2, with TRBD1 matching 9 bases. The CDR3 length is 15 residues. The junction had 9 bases not matched to a gene; V was cut back by 6 bases and J by 4 bases. Germline values: CDR1 MDHEN, CDR2 SYDVKM. The DNA of the CDR3 is TGTGCCAGCAGCCGGGACAGGGCGGAGAGCTATGGCTACACCTTC. Translated: CASSRDRAESYGYTF.

The V gene is TRBV28, the J gene TRBJ1-2; D remains unclear. There are 14 residues in the CDR3. The germline V gene encodes CDR1 MDHEN and CDR2 SYDVKM. The germline V and J ends were trimmed by 8 bases and 1 base, with 14 bases remaining between them. The CDR3 region is CASYTADFNYGYTF. CDR3 in DNA: TGTGCCAGCTACACAGCTGACTTTAACTATGGCTACACCTTC.

V usage is TRBV10-3 and J usage is TRBJ2-1, with a possible D match to TRBD1 (5 bases). Per germline, CDR1 ENHRY and CDR2 SYGVKD. V lost 2 bases to trimming and J lost 2 bases, with 7 bases between them. The length of the CDR3 is 14 residues. Here the CDR3 DNA reads TGTGCCATCAGTGAGGGGGCCGCCTACAATGAGCAGTTCTTC. It codes for CAISEGAAYNEQFF.

V and J are TRBV15 and TRBJ1-1, with D maybe TRBD1 (5 bases). Trimming took off 5 bases at V and 5 bases at J, with 15 bases between the two ends. The CDR3 is 14 amino acids. The germline V gene has CDR1 LNHNV and CDR2 YYDKDF (reference sequence). CDR3 amino acids: CATSRMRGATEAFF. The CDR3 nucleotides read TGTGCCACCAGCCGTATGAGAGGGGCTACTGAAGCTTTCTTT.

The chain uses TRBV9 and TRBJ2-7; 10 positions agree with TRBD2. Germline loops: CDR1 SGDLS, CDR2 YYNGEE. V shed 3 bases, J shed 5 bases, and the junction held 5 bases outside the gene matches. The CDR3 contains 14 residues. The chain's CDR3 is CASSERGLADEQYF. The CDR3 DNA reads as TGTGCCAGCAGCGAGAGAGGACTAGCGGACGAGCAGTACTTC. The full variable domain, rest sourced from reference TRBV9 and TRBJ2-7, is DSGVTQTPKHLITATGQRVTLRCSPRSGDLSVYWYQQSLDQGLQFLIQYYNGEERAKGNILERFSAQQFPDLHSELNLSSLELGDSALYFCASSERGLADEQYFGPGTRLTVT.

This clone turned up a few times. This sequence joins TRBV3-1 (or the pseudogene TRBV3-2) and TRBJ2-7, with unresolved D. V lost 0 bases and J 6 bases, leaving 12 bases between the germline ends. From germline, CDR1 is LGHDT and CDR2 YNNKEL (reference sequence). The CDR3 runs 14 residues. CDR3 protein: CASSQDGPGSEQYF. In DNA, the CDR3 is TGTGCCAGCAGCCAAGATGGGCCGGGTTCCGAGCAGTACTTC.

CDR3 nucleotides: TGCAGCGTCCCGCGGACCCCTGAAGCTTTCTTT. Protein product: CSVPRTPEAFF. V usage is TRBV29-1 and J usage is TRBJ1-1; D is unclear. The V end was cut by 6 bases, the J end by 6 bases, with 11 bases between. The CDR3 covers 11 residues. Germline V gives CDR1 SQVTM, CDR2 ANQGSEA.

The chain recombines TRBV7-2 with TRBJ2-7; 7 nucleotides agree with TRBD2. V was pared by 5 bases and J by 2 bases, with 9 bases of the junction left unmatched. This CDR3 spans 15 amino acids. Germline V gene lookup returns CDR1 SGHTA and CDR2 FQGNSA. The CDR3 loop reads CASSPSRGSTYEQYF. The CDR3 DNA is TGTGCCAGCAGCCCTTCGCGGGGGTCAACCTACGAGCAGTACTTC.

The chain combines TRBV2 with TRBJ2-3; D may be TRBD2 (5 bases). There are 18 residues in the CDR3. Germline V lookup: CDR1 SNHLY, CDR2 FYNNEI. Deletions cut 6 bases from V and 2 bases from J, with 24 bases between. This chain's CDR3 is CASSETDSRGSATDTQYF. The CDR3, as DNA: TGTGCCAGCAGCGAGACGGACTCCAGAGGTAGCGCCACAGATACGCAGTATTTT.